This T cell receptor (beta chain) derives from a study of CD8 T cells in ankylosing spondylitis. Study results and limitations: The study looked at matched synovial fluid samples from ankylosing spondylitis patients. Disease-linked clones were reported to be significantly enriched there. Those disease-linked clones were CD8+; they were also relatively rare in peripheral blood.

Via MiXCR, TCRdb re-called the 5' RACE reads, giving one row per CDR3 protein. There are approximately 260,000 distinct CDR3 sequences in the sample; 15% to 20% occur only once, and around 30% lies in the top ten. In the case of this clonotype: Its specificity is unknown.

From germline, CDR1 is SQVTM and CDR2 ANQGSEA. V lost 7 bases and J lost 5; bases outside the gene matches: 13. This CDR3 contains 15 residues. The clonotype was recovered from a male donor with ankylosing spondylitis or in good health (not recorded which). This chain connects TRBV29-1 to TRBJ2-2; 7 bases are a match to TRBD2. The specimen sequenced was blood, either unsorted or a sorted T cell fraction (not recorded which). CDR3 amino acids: CSGTMAGVSTGELFF. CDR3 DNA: TGCAGCGGCACTATGGCGGGAGTGTCAACCGGGGAGCTGTTTTTT.